Below, one T cell receptor beta chain is given with its context. Its antigen is currently unknown. The data were obtained in a study of radiotherapy plus CTLA-4 blockade in lung cancer. Focal radiation was given together with CTLA-4 blockade (ipilimumab) to patients with chemo-refractory metastatic non-small-cell lung cancer. Clones were read by immunoSEQ multiplex PCR, and TCRdb kept only the in-frame ones, dropping some. The sample yields roughly 50,000 clones, roughly four fifths seen once. The study, taken as a whole, reports: Best predicting response, reportedly, were early blood T cell clone dynamics, with interferon-beta. Blood TCR clones of tumor origin expanded after radiotherapy plus ipilimumab.

The length of the CDR3 is 16 residues. Germline CDR1 SGDLS, CDR2 YYNGEE. V shed 4 bases and J 7 bases; nucleotides not matched to a gene: 9. This chain connects TRBV9 to TRBJ1-4, with 11 bases matching TRBD1. This material consisted of peripheral blood, taken from a patient treated with radiotherapy plus ipilimumab. This TCR came from a human donor with non-small cell lung cancer who had stable disease on radiotherapy plus ipilimumab. As DNA, the CDR3 is TGTGCCAGCAGCCCCCGGACAGGGGGCCGGATTGAAAAACTGTTTTTT. It is translated as CASSPRTGGRIEKLFF.